This T cell receptor beta chain is from a study of cytomegalovirus exposure and HLA in healthy donors (dated by TCRdb to about 2017). About the investigation overall: An earlier analysis of approximately 640 of the donors reported more than 250 Gb of sequence data and more than 90 million unique TCR beta sequences from roughly 200 million T cells. An early release that covered 500 to 800 HLA-typed donors contained approximately 300 gigabases of sequencing data and about 93 million unique TCR sequences. Among the roughly 390 genotyped donors, more than 70% belonged to the genetic ancestry cluster associated with self-reported Caucasian donors. The study aimed to test whether signatures of past pathogen exposure could be identified by cataloging public T cell receptors. The T cell repertoires of several hundred subjects were profiled by immunosequencing and related to cytomegalovirus serostatus. A separate validation cohort of approximately 130 different subjects was used in addition to the roughly 640-subject first cohort. To predict cytomegalovirus infection status, the study combined high-throughput TCR immunosequencing, statistical association of individual TCRs with disease status, and machine learning. In a later analysis, previously published TCR beta repertoires from several hundred donors were re-analyzed and high-resolution HLA genotyping was added so that TCR occurrence patterns could be studied. Rather than drawing on any new phenotypic data, the later analysis identified candidate immune exposures from TCR beta sequences and the way those sequences occurred across donors. An earlier analysis of some 600 of the donors applied high-throughput TCR beta sequencing to assess whether each TCR beta V gene segment acted as functional or pseudogenic. Donor age, sex, ethnicity and CMV serostatus were collected together with the repertoire data. A later genetic analysis used genome-wide SNP genotypes for about three fifths of the 666 donors, treating that subset as a discovery cohort. All discovery cohort repertoires had been generated using a single sequencing platform. Class I and class II HLA loci were covered by the typing at four-digit resolution. Typing coverage differed by locus: A, B, C, DRB1 and DQB1 were typed in roughly 620-630 donors, DQA1 in 522, DPA1 in roughly 590, and DPB1 in around 490. Roughly five DR-DQ haplotypes were treated as single units for association and clustering because of strong linkage in the cohort. Among roughly 400 genotyped donors of the cohort, an average of roughly 230,000 unique TCR beta nucleotide sequences was sequenced per donor, of which roughly 17% were non-productive.

The cohort comprised 710 or so healthy bone marrow donors. All cohort members were sampled while nominally healthy, although unrecorded immune exposures were likely present. The donor was CMV seronegative and was included in the group of hundreds of seronegative cohort members. A peripheral blood sample was provided by each donor, and peripheral blood mononuclear cells were used for TCR beta sequencing. The Qiagen DNeasy Blood Extraction Kit was used to extract genomic DNA from the blood cell samples. The germline V gene (reference sequence) supplies CDR1 MNHEY and CDR2 SMNVEV. The CDR3 measures 15 amino acids from cysteine to phenylalanine. The sequence is cut down to CDR3 DNA, 45 bases in frame from base 1. V sheds 5 bases and J sheds 3 bases, leaving 16 bases between their ends. For this clone: Its antigen is not yet known. It has no much larger one-base neighbor in the sample; base qualities were not kept.

Library preparation was by the immunoSEQ multiplex PCR assay. For the multiplex PCR, a mixture combining 60 forward primers for TCR Vbeta segments and 13 reverse primers for TCR Jbeta segments was used. Amplification of the CDR3 region of rearranged TCR beta genes was performed with a multiplex PCR assay on genomic DNA. The Illumina HiSeq System was used to sequence the amplified TCR beta libraries as 87-base-pair reads. The authors processed their data as follows. A later analysis tallied tens of millions of unique TCR beta chains across the 610 or so repertoires, and around 10 million of those chains were shared by two or more donors. A nearest-neighbor algorithm error-corrected the raw reads and collapsed the reads into unique sequences, merging closely related sequences to remove PCR and sequencing errors. CDR3 sequences were aligned to IMGT reference sequences to assign V, D and J gene segments. For a sequence to be retained, at least a six-nucleotide match to both a V gene segment and a J gene segment was required. Rearrangements were classified as productive when the CDR3 lacked stop codons and remained in frame with V and J, and all other rearrangements were classified as non-productive. CDR3 was defined by IMGT convention, running from the second conserved V-encoded cysteine to the conserved J-encoded phenylalanine. Sequences without an unambiguous match to a single V gene segment were excluded from the earlier analysis of several hundred of the donors. An earlier analysis of 450 to 650 of the donors called V segments functional above 56.7% productive rearrangements and segregating when the between-donor standard deviation exceeded 5%. To diagnose cytomegalovirus status from the catalog of TCR beta chain sequences, a statistical classification framework was built. V and J gene assignment, in a later analysis, came from comparing TCR nucleotide sequences with IMGT/GENE-DB human TR gene sequences. The TCRdist pipeline was used in a later analysis to assign CDR3 sequences and most-parsimonious VDJ recombination scenarios. In a later analysis, each TCR beta chain was defined by its CDR3 amino acid sequence together with its V-gene family, and reads lacking a unique V-gene family were excluded. In a later analysis, approximately 640 highly shared, low-generation-probability nucleotide sequences were removed to address suspected cross-contamination and a sequencing artifact. For each public chain, a later analysis derived a clonal expansion index from normalized ranks of inferred template counts within each repertoire. In a later analysis, generation probabilities were computed with a VDJ recombination model fitted to out-of-frame rearrangements, and the resulting probabilities were checked against IGoR. In a later analysis, hypergeometric tests were used to score TCR-TCR, TCR-HLA and TCR-CMV co-occurrence, with a repertoire-size bias correction applied to TCR pairs. To estimate false discovery rates, a later analysis permuted the HLA or CMV assignments 20 times. A later analysis grouped co-occurring TCRs with DBSCAN, adding TCRdist sequence similarity when clustering within HLA-allele-positive subsets. Repertoires with fewer than 30,000 or more than 120,000 public chains were left out of co-occurrence clustering, as were roughly five repertoires with anomalous nucleotide sharing. TCRdb provides this immuneACCESS table in a form limited to in-frame rearrangements. Some clones are lacking; in checked studies, under half of them reflect an unresolved V gene, and why the rest are absent is not known. V, J and clone size reflect that table, while D and trimming were determined from the DNA. The sample table lists around 130,000 clones, approximately 84% of them with a count of one. 1.8% of the sample is held by the ten biggest clonotypes.

Beyond this particular receptor, the publication reports: The authors suggested that the approach could potentially be extended to other disease states and immunological phenotypes. In vitro tests confirmed that a few of the cytomegalovirus-associated TCR beta chains recognize cytomegalovirus antigens. In this cohort, only TCR beta chains were sequenced, and detectable features were limited by the absence of alpha or paired-chain data. According to a later genetic analysis, donors in an Asian-associated ancestry cluster had fewer N-insertions in productive TCRs than the approximately 700-donor mean. CMV serostatus was the only immune exposure information available for the cohort. A later analysis reported that several top co-occurrence clusters appeared linked to parvovirus B19, influenza, CMV and Epstein-Barr virus. The presence/absence analyses assumed that sequencing depth was roughly uniform across donors, and that assumption may not be true. About 15 rarely observed V segments, including chromosome 9 orphons, were excluded from the earlier analysis of some 590 of the donors because counts were too low. A later genetic analysis associated a missense DCLRE1C variant with V-gene and J-gene trimming of TCR beta chains, and an independent cohort replicated the association. A later analysis associated 15,000 or so TCR beta sequences with specific HLA alleles at a false discovery rate of 0.05. A total of 150 to 200 TCR beta chains were listed by the study as associated with cytomegalovirus. A further reported finding was that TCR beta sequences accurately predicted the HLA-A and HLA-B alleles for most subjects in the first cohort. Most CMV-associated TCR beta chains appeared to be HLA-restricted in a later analysis, and the HLA associations seemed to be driven largely by CMV exposure. In an earlier analysis of some 500 of the donors, most TCR beta V segments were observed in productive rearrangements about 87% or about 30% of the time, broadly matching IMGT annotations. While some public TCRs were present in many individuals, most TCR sequences turned up only very rarely across donors. Some IMGT-functional V segments, including TRBV6-2 and TRBV6-3, could not be distinguished by the 87-base-pair reads and were therefore excluded. Correlated functional status among segregating V segments might be attributable to linkage disequilibrium, but an unknown experimental factor could not be ruled out. The classifier was reported to diagnose cytomegalovirus status with high specificity and sensitivity in both the original cohort and the validation cohort. In a later analysis, HLA-associated TCR beta chains showed more clonal expansion and lower generation probabilities than non-associated chains that were equally common. The sequencing pipeline was judged likely to have produced a cluster of highly shared sequence variants as a technical artifact. Because some donors lacked HLA typing at each locus, the association tests relied only on the typed subset. When HLA alleles, especially DR and DQ, strongly co-occurred, attributing TCR associations to individual alleles was difficult. A later analysis found that TCR association rates varied across HLA loci, with DRB1 alleles showing the most associated TCRs and HLA-C alleles the fewest.

This sequence originates from a woman aged 40 to 50 in good health and CMV-seronegative. Material: PBMCs. The V and J genes are TRBV27 and TRBJ2-5; D gene: possibly TRBD2, on 5 matching bases. The CDR3 region has the sequence CASSRSWTGKETQYF. The sequence in DNA is TGTGCCAGCAGTAGATCCTGGACTGGAAAAGAGACCCAGTACTTC.